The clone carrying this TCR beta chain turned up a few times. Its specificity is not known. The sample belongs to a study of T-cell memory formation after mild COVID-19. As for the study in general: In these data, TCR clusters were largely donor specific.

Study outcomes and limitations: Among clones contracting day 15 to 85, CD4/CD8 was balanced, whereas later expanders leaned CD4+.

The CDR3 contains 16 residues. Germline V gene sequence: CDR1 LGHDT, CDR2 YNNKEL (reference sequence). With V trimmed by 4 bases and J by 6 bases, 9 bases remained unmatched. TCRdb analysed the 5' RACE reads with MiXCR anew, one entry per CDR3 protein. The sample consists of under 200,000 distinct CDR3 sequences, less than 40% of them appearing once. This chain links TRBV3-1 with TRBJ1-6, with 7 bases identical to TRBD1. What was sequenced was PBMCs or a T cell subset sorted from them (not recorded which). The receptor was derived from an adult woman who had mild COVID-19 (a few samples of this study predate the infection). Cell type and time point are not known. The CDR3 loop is CASSLRPGQLNSPLHF. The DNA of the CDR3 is TGTGCCAGCAGCCTTCGCCCGGGACAGCTTAATTCACCCCTCCACTTT.